A selection of T cell receptor beta chains follows, all from one sample in a study of blood T cell repertoires in COVID-19. The repertoire was sequenced with immunoSEQ multiplex PCR; TCRdb's copy has only in-frame clones and lacks some. The data show 100,000 to 120,000 clones, around nine tenths seen once. Sample: peripheral blood. The receptors here all came from a human donor in a cohort sampled during active COVID-19. The CDR3 runs from the conserved cysteine through the conserved F or W. Each record gives: D gene, clone size, J gene, V gene, CDR3 protein, CDR3 DNA. The D gene is left open where the match is weak. The size entry is marked missing in some rows and otherwise reads once, few, many or a size class.

>TRBD1|NA|TRBJ2-1|TRBV29-1
CSVFTGGNEQFF
TGCAGCGTTTTTACAGGGGGGAATGAGCAGTTCTTC
>TRBD1|NA|TRBJ2-7|TRBV9
CASSVGDRGSYEQYF
TGTGCCAGCAGCGTAGGGGACAGGGGGAGCTACGAGCAGTACTTC
>NA|NA|TRBJ1-1|TRBV4-2
CASSQEVQGQRAEAFF
TGTGCCAGCAGCCAAGAAGTCCAGGGGCAACGTGCTGAAGCTTTCTTT
>NA|NA|TRBJ1-3|TRBV6-1
CASREVGNTIYF
TGTGCCAGCAGGGAAGTAGGAAACACCATATATTTT
>NA|NA|TRBJ1-5|TRBV18
CASSPPLGGNSNQPQHF
TGTGCCAGCTCACCACCGTTAGGGGGAAATAGCAATCAGCCCCAGCATTTT
>NA|NA|TRBJ1-5|TRBV6-5
CASSPGIPGQPQHF
TGTGCCAGCAGCCCCGGGATACCGGGGCAGCCCCAGCATTTT
>NA|NA|TRBJ1-3|TRBV9
CASSVDTDRNTIYF
TGTGCCAGCAGCGTAGACACAGACCGAAACACCATATATTTT
>TRBD1|once|TRBJ1-2|TRBV6-6
CASRPGQSYGYTF
TGTGCCAGCAGGCCGGGACAGAGCTATGGCTACACCTTC
>TRBD1|NA|TRBJ2-1|TRBV7-6
CASSLALFRDRVPNTYNEQFF
TGTGCCAGCAGCTTAGCGCTATTCCGGGACAGGGTCCCTAATACCTACAATGAGCAGTTCTTC
>NA|NA|TRBJ1-1|TRBV29-1
CSVDKGRTEAFF
TGCAGCGTTGATAAGGGGAGGACTGAAGCTTTCTTT
>TRBD1|NA|TRBJ1-1|TRBV2
CSGSRQGAMAFF
TGTTCCGGTTCGCGTCAGGGGGCTATGGCTTTCTTT
>NA|NA|TRBJ1-1|TRBV3-1/TRBV3-2
CASSQAGYLNTEAFF
TGTGCCAGCAGCCAAGCGGGGTACCTGAACACTGAAGCTTTCTTT
>NA|NA|TRBJ2-2|TRBV11-2
CASKFGGGGQLFF
TGTGCCAGCAAGTTTGGGGGGGGCGGGCAGCTGTTTTTT
>TRBD1|NA|TRBJ1-2|TRBV3-1/TRBV3-2
CASSLRDRASGYTF
TGTGCCAGCAGCCTCCGGGACAGGGCTAGCGGCTACACCTTC
>NA|many|TRBJ2-2|TRBV6-2/TRBV6-3
CASSYLPLPDSGELFF
TGTGCCAGCAGTTACTTACCTCTCCCAGATTCCGGGGAGCTGTTTTTT
>TRBD1|NA|TRBJ1-5|TRBV5-6
CASSFGTGLYSNQPQHF
TGTGCCAGCAGCTTCGGGACAGGACTTTATAGCAATCAGCCCCAGCATTTT
>TRBD2|NA|TRBJ2-5|TRBV5-1
CASSSASGGETQYF
TGCGCCAGCAGCTCCGCGAGCGGGGGCGAGACCCAGTACTTC
>NA|NA|TRBJ2-5|TRBV5-1
CASRSASAKETQYF
TGCGCCAGCAGAAGTGCTAGCGCAAAAGAGACCCAGTACTTC
>NA|NA|TRBJ1-1|TRBV20-1
CSANYRSEAFF
TGCAGTGCTAATTACAGGTCGGAAGCTTTCTTT
>TRBD1|NA|TRBJ2-7|TRBV6-6
CASSTRTGNYEQYF
TGTGCCAGCAGTACACGGACAGGGAATTACGAGCAGTACTTC
>NA|NA|TRBJ1-5|TRBV4-2
CASSQDLGTGQPQHF
TGTGCCAGCAGCCAAGATCTAGGGACTGGACAGCCCCAGCATTTT
>NA|NA|TRBJ2-1|TRBV4-1
CASSQDTPSYNEQFF
TGCGCCAGCAGCCAAGACACACCCTCCTACAATGAGCAGTTCTTC
>TRBD1|NA|TRBJ1-4|TRBV2
CASSVAGGGEKLFF
TGTGCCAGCAGTGTTGCAGGGGGTGGTGAAAAACTGTTTTTT
>NA|once|TRBJ2-7|TRBV3-1/TRBV3-2
CASSQDTRADSYEQYF
TGTGCCAGCAGCCAAGATACCAGGGCGGACTCCTACGAGCAGTACTTC
>TRBD2|NA|TRBJ2-3|TRBV7-9
CASSLLAGGLDTQYF
TGTGCCAGCAGCTTACTAGCGGGAGGGTTGGATACGCAGTATTTT
>NA|NA|TRBJ1-2|TRBV6-5
CASRYNYGYTF
TGTGCCAGCAGATATAACTATGGCTACACCTTC
>TRBD2|NA|TRBJ2-7|TRBV11-3
CASSTREGQEQYF
TGTGCCAGCAGCACACGGGAGGGCCAAGAGCAGTACTTC
>NA|NA|TRBJ1-1|TRBV7-8
CASSLRGNTEAFF
TGTGCCAGCAGCTTGCGGGGGAACACTGAAGCTTTCTTT
>NA|NA|TRBJ2-6|TRBV19
CASSIGSGVGANVLTF
TGTGCCAGTAGTATAGGTTCAGGGGTCGGGGCCAACGTCCTGACTTTC
>TRBD2|NA|TRBJ2-5|TRBV6-5
CASSYSFSGEETQYF
TGTGCCAGCAGTTACTCCTTTAGCGGGGAAGAGACCCAGTACTTC
>TRBD2|once|TRBJ2-1|TRBV5-4
CASSYGTSGGYEQFF
TGTGCCAGCAGCTACGGGACTAGCGGGGGGTATGAGCAGTTCTTC
>NA|NA|TRBJ1-2|TRBV5-1
CASTSAANYGYTF
TGCGCCAGCACCTCCGCGGCTAACTATGGCTACACCTTC
>NA|NA|TRBJ2-5|TRBV6-5
CASSYSGQIQETQYF
TGTGCCAGCAGTTACTCCGGACAGATCCAAGAGACCCAGTACTTC
>NA|NA|TRBJ2-3|TRBV6-5
CASRFQGTDTQYF
TGTGCCAGCAGATTTCAGGGAACAGATACGCAGTATTTT
>NA|few|TRBJ2-5|TRBV27
CASSVGLYQETQYF
TGTGCCAGCAGTGTCGGACTATACCAAGAGACCCAGTACTTC
>TRBD1|NA|TRBJ1-1|TRBV7-9
CASSRTGNTEAFF
TGTGCCAGCAGCAGGACAGGGAACACTGAAGCTTTCTTT
>NA|NA|TRBJ1-1|TRBV19
CASTRDRNTEAFF
TGTGCCAGTACCCGAGACAGGAACACTGAAGCTTTCTTT
>NA|NA|TRBJ2-1|TRBV27
CASSSKQFPSYNEQFF
TGTGCCAGCAGTTCGAAACAGTTCCCTTCCTACAATGAGCAGTTCTTC
>NA|once|TRBJ1-2|TRBV19
CASQELGYNPNGYTF
TGTGCCAGTCAGGAACTTGGATACAACCCGAATGGCTACACCTTC
>NA|NA|TRBJ1-4|TRBV6-1
CASSAPNVRRIEKLFF
TGTGCCAGCAGTGCCCCTAACGTACGAAGAATTGAAAAACTGTTTTTT
>NA|NA|TRBJ1-3|TRBV6-6
CASSSLISGNTIYF
TGTGCCAGCAGTTCCTTAATATCTGGAAACACCATATATTTT
>NA|NA|TRBJ2-2|TRBV9
CASSFGRAAKNTGELFF
TGTGCCAGCAGCTTCGGGCGGGCGGCTAAAAACACCGGGGAGCTGTTTTTT
>TRBD1|NA|TRBJ1-1|TRBV15
CATSRAPQGANTEAFF
TGTGCCACCAGCAGAGCCCCCCAGGGGGCTAACACTGAAGCTTTCTTT
>NA|NA|TRBJ2-7|TRBV7-2
CASSPGISEQYF
TGTGCCAGCAGTCCAGGGATTTCCGAGCAGTACTTC
>NA|NA|TRBJ1-6|TRBV18
CASSPIQGGLGNSPLHF
TGTGCCAGCTCACCGATACAGGGTGGGTTAGGGAATTCACCCCTCCACTTT
>NA|NA|TRBJ2-3|TRBV10-2
CASSLATSTDTQYF
TGCGCCAGCAGCCTAGCGACTAGCACAGATACGCAGTATTTT
>NA|once|TRBJ1-6|TRBV6-6
CASFLGRYNSPLHF
TGTGCCAGCTTCCTGGGCCGGTATAATTCACCCCTCCACTTT
>TRBD2|NA|TRBJ2-7|TRBV5-4
CASSLSAGGSYEQYF
TGTGCCAGCAGCTTGTCAGCGGGAGGATCGTACGAGCAGTACTTC
>NA|NA|TRBJ2-6|TRBV29-1
CSVDTSSGANVLTF
TGCAGCGTTGACACGAGCTCTGGGGCCAACGTCCTGACTTTC
>NA|NA|TRBJ1-1|TRBV21-1
CASSSFPGTENTEAFF
TGTGCCAGCAGCTCCTTCCCCGGGACAGAGAACACTGAAGCTTTCTTT
>TRBD1|NA|TRBJ2-5|TRBV6-1
CASSDRGLGETQYF
TGTGCCAGCAGTGATAGGGGGCTTGGAGAGACCCAGTACTTC
>TRBD1|NA|TRBJ2-5|TRBV6-5
CASSYGQGQETQYF
TGTGCCAGCAGTTACGGACAGGGACAAGAGACCCAGTACTTC
>NA|NA|TRBJ2-2|TRBV29-1
CSAGAFTGELFF
TGCAGCGCCGGAGCTTTCACCGGGGAGCTGTTTTTT